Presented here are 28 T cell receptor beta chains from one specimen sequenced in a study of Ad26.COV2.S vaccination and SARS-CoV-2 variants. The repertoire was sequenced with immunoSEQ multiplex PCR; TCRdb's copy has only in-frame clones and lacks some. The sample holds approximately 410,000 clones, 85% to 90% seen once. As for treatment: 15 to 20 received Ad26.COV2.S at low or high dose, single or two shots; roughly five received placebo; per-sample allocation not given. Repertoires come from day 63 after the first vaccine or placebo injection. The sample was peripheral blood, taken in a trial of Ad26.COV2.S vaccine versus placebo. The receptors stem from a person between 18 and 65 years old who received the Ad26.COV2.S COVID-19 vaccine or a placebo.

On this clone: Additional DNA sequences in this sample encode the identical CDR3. The CDR3 sequence: CASSLGQGYNEQFF. The CDR3 DNA follows: TGTGCCAGCAGCTTAGGGCAGGGGTACAATGAGCAGTTCTTC. The V call is TRBV7-3, the J call TRBJ2-1, with D perhaps TRBD1 (6 bases). Germline V CDR1 and CDR2: SGHTA, FQGTGA. Between the trimmed V and J ends, which lost 2 bases and 4 bases, there was a span of 9 bases. The CDR3 contains 14 residues.

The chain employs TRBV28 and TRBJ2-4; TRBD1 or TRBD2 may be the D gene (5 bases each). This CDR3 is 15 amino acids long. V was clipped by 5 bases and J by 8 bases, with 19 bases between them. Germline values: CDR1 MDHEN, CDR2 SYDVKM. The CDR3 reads CASSNQGQGVDIQYF. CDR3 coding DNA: TGTGCCAGCAGTAACCAAGGGCAGGGAGTGGACATTCAGTACTTC.

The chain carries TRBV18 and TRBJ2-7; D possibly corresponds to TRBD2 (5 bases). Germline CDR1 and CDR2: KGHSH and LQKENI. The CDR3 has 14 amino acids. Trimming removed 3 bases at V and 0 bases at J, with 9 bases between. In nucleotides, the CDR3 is TGTGCCAGCTCACCGTCGGGATCCTCCTACGAGCAGTACTTC. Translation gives CASSPSGSSYEQYF.

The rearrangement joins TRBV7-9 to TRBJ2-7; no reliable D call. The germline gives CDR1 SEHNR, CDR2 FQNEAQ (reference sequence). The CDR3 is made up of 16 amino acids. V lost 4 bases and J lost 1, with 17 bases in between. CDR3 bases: TGTGCCAGCAGCTCCGGTGGGCTGGCAGCTTCCTACGAGCAGTACTTC. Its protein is CASSSGGLAASYEQYF. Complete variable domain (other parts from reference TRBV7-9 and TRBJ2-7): DTGVSQNPRHKITKRGQNVTFRCDPISEHNRLYWYRQTLGQGPEFLTYFQNEAQLEKSRLLSDRFSAERPKGSFSTLEIQRTEQGDSAMYLCASSSGGLAASYEQYFGPGTRLTVT.

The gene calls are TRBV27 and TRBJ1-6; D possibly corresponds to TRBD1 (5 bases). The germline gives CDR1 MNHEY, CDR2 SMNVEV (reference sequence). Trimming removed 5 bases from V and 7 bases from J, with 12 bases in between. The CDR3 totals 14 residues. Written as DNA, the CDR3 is TGTGCCAGCAGTAACGACAGATTCAATTCACCCCTCCACTTT. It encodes CASSNDRFNSPLHF.

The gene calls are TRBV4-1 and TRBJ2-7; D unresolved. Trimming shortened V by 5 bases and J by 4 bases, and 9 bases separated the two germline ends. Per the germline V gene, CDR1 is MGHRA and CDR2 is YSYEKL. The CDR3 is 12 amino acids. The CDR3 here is CASSRSPYEQYF. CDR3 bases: TGCGCCAGCAGCAGGAGTCCTTACGAGCAGTACTTC.

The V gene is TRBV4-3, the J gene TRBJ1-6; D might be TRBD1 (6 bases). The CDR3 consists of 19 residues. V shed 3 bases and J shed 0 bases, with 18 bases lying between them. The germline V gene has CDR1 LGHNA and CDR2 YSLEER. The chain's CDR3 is CASSHRGLRIISYNSPLHF. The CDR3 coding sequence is TGCGCCAGCAGCCACCGGGGGCTACGGATTATCTCCTATAATTCACCCCTCCACTTT.

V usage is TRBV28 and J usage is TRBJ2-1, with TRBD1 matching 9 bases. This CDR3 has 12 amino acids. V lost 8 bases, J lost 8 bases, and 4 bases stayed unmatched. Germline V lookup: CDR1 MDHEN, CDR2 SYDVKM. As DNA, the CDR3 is TGTGCCAGCTGGACAGGGGCCCATGAGCAGTTCTTC. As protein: CASWTGAHEQFF. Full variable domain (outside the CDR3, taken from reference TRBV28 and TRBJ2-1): DVKVTQSSRYLVKRTGEKVFLECVQDMDHENMFWYRQDPGLGLRLIYFSYDVKMKEKGDIPEGYSVSREKKERFSLILESASTNQTSMYLCASWTGAHEQFFGPGTRLTVL.

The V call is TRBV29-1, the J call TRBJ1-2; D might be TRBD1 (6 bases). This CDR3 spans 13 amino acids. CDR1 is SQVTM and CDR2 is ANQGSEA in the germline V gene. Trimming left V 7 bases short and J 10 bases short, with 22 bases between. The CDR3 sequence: CSASRGNTDAYTF. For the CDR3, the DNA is TGCAGCGCCTCCAGGGGAAATACCGATGCCTACACCTTC.

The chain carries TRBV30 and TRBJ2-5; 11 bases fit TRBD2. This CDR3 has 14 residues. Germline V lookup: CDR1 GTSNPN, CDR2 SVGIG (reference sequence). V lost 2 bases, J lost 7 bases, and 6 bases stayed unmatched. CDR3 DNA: TGTGCCTGGAGTCTAGCGGGGGGCGGTGGGACCCAGTACTTC. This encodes CAWSLAGGGGTQYF.

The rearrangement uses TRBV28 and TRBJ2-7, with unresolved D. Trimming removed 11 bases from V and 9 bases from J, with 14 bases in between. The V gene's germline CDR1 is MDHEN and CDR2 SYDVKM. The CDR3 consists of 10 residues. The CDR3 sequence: CAGSSVGQYF. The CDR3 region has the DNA TGTGCCGGGTCGTCAGTGGGGCAGTACTTC.

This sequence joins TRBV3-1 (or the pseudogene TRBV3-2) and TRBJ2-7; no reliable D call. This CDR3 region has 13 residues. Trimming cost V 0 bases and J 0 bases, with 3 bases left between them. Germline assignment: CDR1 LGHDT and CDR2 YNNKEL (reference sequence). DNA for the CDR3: TGTGCCAGCAGCCAAGACACCTCCTACGAGCAGTACTTC. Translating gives CASSQDTSYEQYF.

CDR3 DNA: TGTGCCAGCAGCCAGGGACAGGGGCTGCGACAGCCCCAGCATTTT. Amino acids: CASSQGQGLRQPQHF. This rearrangement joins TRBV5-6 to TRBJ1-5, with 10 bases that match TRBD1. This CDR3 is built from 15 residues. CDR1 is SGHDT, CDR2 YYEEEE, per germline. V shed 4 bases and J 7 bases; nucleotides not matched to a gene: 8.

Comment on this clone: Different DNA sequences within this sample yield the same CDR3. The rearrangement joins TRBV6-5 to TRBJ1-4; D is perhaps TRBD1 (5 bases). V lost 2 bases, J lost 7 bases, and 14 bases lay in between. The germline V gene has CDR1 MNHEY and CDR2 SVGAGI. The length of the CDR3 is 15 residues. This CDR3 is CASSYGGTGSEKLFF. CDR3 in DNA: TGTGCCAGCAGTTACGGAGGGACCGGCAGTGAAAAACTGTTTTTT.

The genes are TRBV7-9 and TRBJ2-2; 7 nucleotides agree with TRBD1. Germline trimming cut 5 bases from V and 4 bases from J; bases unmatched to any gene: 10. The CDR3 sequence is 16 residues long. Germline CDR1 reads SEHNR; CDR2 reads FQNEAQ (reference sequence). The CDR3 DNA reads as TGTGCCAGCAGCCCTAGCCGGACAGGCGGCACCGGGGAGCTGTTTTTT. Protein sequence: CASSPSRTGGTGELFF.

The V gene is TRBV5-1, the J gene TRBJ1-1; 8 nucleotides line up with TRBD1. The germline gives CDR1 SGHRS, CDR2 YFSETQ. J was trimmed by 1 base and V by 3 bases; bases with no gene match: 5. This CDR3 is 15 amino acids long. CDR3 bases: TGCGCCAGCAGCTACCAGACAGGGGCGAACACTGAAGCTTTCTTT. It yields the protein CASSYQTGANTEAFF.

In DNA form, the CDR3 reads TGTGCCAGCAGCGATACAGGGGGCGACGGCAATCAGCCCCAGCATTTT. It codes for CASSDTGGDGNQPQHF. This chain joins TRBV11-2 and TRBJ1-5, with TRBD1 matching over 9 bases. The V gene's germline CDR1 is SGHAT and CDR2 FQNNGV. This CDR3 is 16 amino acids long. The J segment lost 2 bases and the V segment lost 5 bases, leaving 7 bases of the junction unmatched.

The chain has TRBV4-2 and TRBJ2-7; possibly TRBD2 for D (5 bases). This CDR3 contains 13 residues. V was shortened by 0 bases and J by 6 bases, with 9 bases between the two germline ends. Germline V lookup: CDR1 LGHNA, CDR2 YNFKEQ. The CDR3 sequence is CASSQDRGSEQYF. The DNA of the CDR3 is TGTGCCAGCAGCCAAGATCGGGGTTCCGAGCAGTACTTC.

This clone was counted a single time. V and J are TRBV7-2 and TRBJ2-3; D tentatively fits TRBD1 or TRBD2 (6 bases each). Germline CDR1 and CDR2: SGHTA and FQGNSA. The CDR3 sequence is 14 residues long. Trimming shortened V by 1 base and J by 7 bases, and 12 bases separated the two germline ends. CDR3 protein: CASSLGTGAHTQYF. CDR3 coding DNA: TGTGCCAGCAGCTTAGGGACGGGGGCCCATACGCAGTATTTT.

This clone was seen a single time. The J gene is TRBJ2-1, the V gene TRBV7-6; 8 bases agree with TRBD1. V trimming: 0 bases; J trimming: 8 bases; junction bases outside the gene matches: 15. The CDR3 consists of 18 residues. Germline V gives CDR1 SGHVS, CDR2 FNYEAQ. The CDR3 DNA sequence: TGTGCCAGCAGCTTAGCGCTCGTAGGACAGGGAAGAGTCTATGAGCAGTTCTTC. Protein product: CASSLALVGQGRVYEQFF.

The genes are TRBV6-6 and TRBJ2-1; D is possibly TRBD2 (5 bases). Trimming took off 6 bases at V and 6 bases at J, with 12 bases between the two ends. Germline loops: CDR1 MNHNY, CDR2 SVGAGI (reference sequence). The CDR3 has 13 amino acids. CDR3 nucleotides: TGTGCCAGCAGGCCCTTAACTAGCAATGAGCAGTTCTTC. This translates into CASRPLTSNEQFF.

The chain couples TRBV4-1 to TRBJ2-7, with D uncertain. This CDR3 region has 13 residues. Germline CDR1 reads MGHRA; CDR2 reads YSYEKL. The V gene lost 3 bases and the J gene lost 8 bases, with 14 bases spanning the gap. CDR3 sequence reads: CASSQGLNWKQYF. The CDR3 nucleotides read TGCGCCAGCAGCCAGGGCCTGAATTGGAAGCAGTACTTC.

Here the CDR3 DNA reads TGTGCCAGCAGCTTGGTTAGCCGGGAGACCCAGTACTTC. It yields the protein CASSLVSRETQYF. V and J are TRBV5-6 and TRBJ2-5, with D unclear. V lost 0 bases and J lost 5, with 8 bases in between. The CDR3 length is 13 residues. The germline V gene has CDR1 SGHDT and CDR2 YYEEEE.

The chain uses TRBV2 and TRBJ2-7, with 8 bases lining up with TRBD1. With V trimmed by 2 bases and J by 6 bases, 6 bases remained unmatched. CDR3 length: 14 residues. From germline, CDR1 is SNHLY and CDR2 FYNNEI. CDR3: CASSERSTGGEQYF. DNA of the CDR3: TGTGCCAGCAGTGAACGAAGCACAGGGGGCGAGCAGTACTTC.

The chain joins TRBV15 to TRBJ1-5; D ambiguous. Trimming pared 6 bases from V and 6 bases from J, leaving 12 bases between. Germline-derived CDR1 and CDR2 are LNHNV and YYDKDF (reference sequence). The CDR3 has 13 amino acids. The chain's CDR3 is CATRKTPSQPQHF. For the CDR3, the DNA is TGTGCCACCAGAAAAACCCCCTCTCAGCCCCAGCATTTT.

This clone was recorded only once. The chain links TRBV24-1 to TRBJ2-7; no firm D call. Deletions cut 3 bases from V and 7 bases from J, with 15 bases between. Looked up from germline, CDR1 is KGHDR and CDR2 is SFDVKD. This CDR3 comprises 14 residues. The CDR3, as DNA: TGTGCCACCAGTGATCTTGGGCCGCCCGGTGAGCAGTACTTC. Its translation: CATSDLGPPGEQYF.

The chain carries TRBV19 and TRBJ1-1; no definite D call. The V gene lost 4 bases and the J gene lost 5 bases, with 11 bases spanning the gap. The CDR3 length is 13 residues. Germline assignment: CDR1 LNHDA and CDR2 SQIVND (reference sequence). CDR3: CASSRGGWTEAFF. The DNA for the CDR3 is TGTGCCAGTAGTAGGGGAGGTTGGACTGAAGCTTTCTTT.

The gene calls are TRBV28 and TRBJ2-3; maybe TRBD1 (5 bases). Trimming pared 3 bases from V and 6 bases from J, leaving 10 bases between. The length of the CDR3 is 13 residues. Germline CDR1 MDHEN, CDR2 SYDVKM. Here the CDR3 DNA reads TGTGCCAGCAGTTTGGCAGGGTCGGATACGCAGTATTTT. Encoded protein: CASSLAGSDTQYF.